Sequencing of this T cell receptor (beta chain) was carried out in a study of metastatic and nonmetastatic thyroid tumors (dated by TCRdb to the early 2020s). For context, the study as a whole: For patients with malignant and with benign thyroid disease, the researchers compared repertoires between peripheral blood samples and tumor or nodule tissue samples. Broader findings and caveats from the paper: In both blood and tumor samples, malignant tumors were reported to have significantly higher TCR beta diversity than benign nodules.

Deletion took 3 bases off V and 4 bases off J, with a span of 6 bases between the germline ends. From cysteine to phenylalanine, the CDR3 is 13 amino acids long. This entry keeps only the CDR3 DNA: 39 bases, framed from base 1. Reading the germline V gene gives CDR1 SGHTA and CDR2 FQGTGA. No patient had received any treatment before thyroid surgery. Using T-cell receptor beta sequencing, the study looked back at clinical samples from patients collected from the early 2010s to the late 2010s. To prepare the library, PCR was applied. The instrument was an Illumina HiSeq 4000. The TCR beta-chain CDR3 region of each patient was profiled by high-throughput sequencing. For the original study's pipeline: A classifier to discriminate distant-metastatic papillary thyroid cancer patients was built from CDR3 differences across clinicopathological groups. The Shannon index was used to measure repertoire diversity, and the Morisita-Horn index was used to measure how similar tumor and blood repertoires were. The public reads were run again by TCRdb, first through fastp at Q25 and then through MiXCR, and only productive beta chains were kept. The V and J calls follow TCRdb's processing rather than the paper's. The sample table holds almost 35,000 clones, of which 15% to 20% were seen once. The ten largest make up nearly 3.5% of the sample.

On this clone itself: Its antigen is not yet known. A read error is possible here, since a much larger clone lies one base away.

In this chain, TRBV7-3 is recombined with TRBJ2-2, with an unclear D gene assignment. This clonotype was obtained from a female donor with papillary thyroid cancer or a benign thyroid nodule (not recorded which). Some clones in this sample may be carry-over from other donors' samples. Input material: blood. This receptor has the CDR3 CASSFGCTGELFF. At the DNA level, the sequence is TGTGCCAGCAGCTTTGGGTGCACCGGGGAGCTGTTTTTT.